Described below is a single TCR beta chain sequence and its context. CDR1 is MNHEY, CDR2 SVGAGI, per germline. V shed 4 bases and J 2 bases; nucleotides not matched to a gene: 5. The CDR3 extends over 14 amino acids. The data derive from a study of regulatory T cells in long-lasting Graves disease. Time point given: newly diagnosed GD, antithyroid drugs for less than 3 months. PBMC RNA served as the TCR library source. Assembly of TCR beta libraries relied on iRepertoire HTBI primers together with Arm-PCR of CDR3 regions. Each CDR3 protein is one row after TCRdb ran MiXCR on the multiplex PCR reads. The sample includes approximately 400,000 distinct CDR3 sequences, 14% to 15% of them seen just once. The same sample was also used in a study of T cells in Graves' hyperthyroidism and ophthalmopathy. Turning to that study: Ophthalmopathy was separated from stable hyperthyroidism by a 13 V-J model.

This TCR derives from a woman between 35 and 50 years old with Graves disease. The rearrangement uses TRBV6-5 and TRBJ2-7; 7 bases agree with TRBD1. The sequencing used peripheral blood mononuclear cells (PBMCs), collected at new diagnosis, from a patient treated with antithyroid drugs. DNA of the CDR3: TGTGCCAGCAGTTCATGGCAGGGGGCCTACGAGCAGTACTTC. Its protein is CASSSWQGAYEQYF.